The clone carrying this T cell receptor beta chain came up once. The germline gives CDR1 SGHDT, CDR2 YYEEEE. The CDR3 contains 15 residues. V shed 1 base and J shed 6 bases, with 14 bases lying between them. TCRdb's copy holds only in-frame clones and misses some; the assay was immunoSEQ multiplex PCR. The sample has tens of thousands of clones; around 93% are singletons. The record originates from a study of OX40 agonist ivuxolimab in advanced cancers. This sample comprised CD4+ or CD8+ T cells sorted from blood, obtained in a trial of the OX40 agonist ivuxolimab. This rearrangement joins TRBV5-6 to TRBJ2-1; D might be TRBD1 or TRBD2, each matching 6 bases. This clonotype originated in an adult with an advanced solid tumor such as melanoma, head and neck, liver or kidney cancer. The CDR3 sequence is CASSLWRGIGNEQFF. In DNA form, the CDR3 reads TGTGCCAGCAGCTTGTGGAGGGGGATCGGCAATGAGCAGTTCTTC.